This paragraph reports one T cell receptor beta chain. Its target is not known. The CDR3 runs 16 residues. From germline, CDR1 is SGHRS and CDR2 YFSETQ. V was clipped by 1 base and J by 2 bases; unmatched bases: 8. This sample was taken from a study of shared clonotypes between healthy human individuals. Whole-study results and caveats: Only blood samples were collected, and tissue repertoires likely differ.

Some clones are missing from TCRdb's copy, which holds only in-frame ones; the method was immunoSEQ multiplex PCR. The table lists some 500,000 clones, about 96% of them singletons. This chain connects TRBV5-1 to TRBJ2-7; 8 bases agree with TRBD2. The sample taken for sequencing was naive CD4+ T cells sorted from blood. The subset here: CD45RA+ positively selected. This TCR derives from a woman aged 25 to 45 in good health. In DNA form, the CDR3 reads TGCGCCAGCAGCTTGTTTCCAGCGGGAGAGACCTACGAGCAGTACTTC. Translated, it gives CASSLFPAGETYEQYF.